A single sample is the source of the 29 T cell receptor beta chains below, sequenced in a study of neoadjuvant nivolumab and ipilimumab in lung cancer. Data came from immunoSEQ multiplex PCR; TCRdb stores just in-frame clones and leaves some out. Altogether thousands of clones are present, roughly 85% being singletons, with the ten largest covering over 0.8%. The material sequenced was tumor tissue, taken after neoadjuvant nivolumab, alone or with ipilimumab, at or shortly before surgery. The source of these receptors is an adult with non-small cell lung cancer.

The rearrangement uses TRBV6-6 and TRBJ1-1; D gene uncertain. In germline, CDR1 is MNHNY, CDR2 SVGAGI (reference sequence). The germline V and J ends were trimmed by 5 bases and 7 bases, with 11 bases remaining between them. CDR3 length: 12 residues. The CDR3, as DNA: TGTGCCAGCAGTAGAGGACGGAGTGAAGCTTTCTTT. The encoded protein is CASSRGRSEAFF.

This clone showed up just once. The chain joins TRBV20-1 to TRBJ2-7, with D possibly called TRBD1 or TRBD2 (5 bases each). The CDR3 is 11 amino acids. Germline CDR1 reads DFQATT; CDR2 reads SNEGSKA (reference sequence). The CDR3 nucleotides are TGCGGAAGTCGGGGCCCCTACGAGCAGTACTTC. Translated, it gives CGSRGPYEQYF.

The chain employs TRBV7-3 and TRBJ2-1, with TRBD2 as a possible D gene (6 bases). V dropped 0 bases and J dropped 3 bases, with 9 bases sitting between them. This CDR3 comprises 15 residues. Germline V CDR1 and CDR2: SGHTA, FQGTGA. The chain's CDR3 is CASSLTAGIYNEQFF. The CDR3 nucleotides read TGTGCCAGCAGCTTAACGGCGGGGATCTACAATGAGCAGTTCTTC.

This rearrangement joins TRBV10-3 to TRBJ1-3, with no clear D. The V gene lost 3 bases and the J gene lost 4 bases, with 10 bases spanning the gap. The CDR3 extends over 14 amino acids. Germline CDR1 and CDR2: ENHRY and SYGVKD. As DNA, the CDR3 is TGTGCCATCAGTGAAGACATAAAGGGAAACACCATATATTTT. The encoded protein is CAISEDIKGNTIYF.

The chain carries TRBV6-5 and TRBJ2-2, with D possibly matching TRBD1 (6 bases). Trimming removed 6 bases at V and 3 bases at J, with 11 bases between. This CDR3 spans 14 amino acids. Germline CDR1 MNHEY, CDR2 SVGAGI. The CDR3 protein is CASRTGLYTGELFF. CDR3 nucleotide sequence: TGTGCCAGCAGGACAGGTCTCTACACCGGGGAGCTGTTTTTT.

The chain recombines TRBV29-1 with TRBJ2-2; tentative D call: TRBD2 (5 bases). Germline V CDR1 and CDR2: SQVTM, ANQGSEA. CDR3 length: 13 amino acids. V shed 7 bases and J shed 0 bases, with 9 bases lying between them. The CDR3 sequence: CSAAGTNTGELFF. For the CDR3, the DNA is TGCAGCGCGGCCGGGACGAACACCGGGGAGCTGTTTTTT.

The rearrangement uses TRBV14 and TRBJ2-1, with TRBD1 as a possible D gene (5 bases). CDR1 is SGHDN, CDR2 FVKESK, per germline. This CDR3 has 15 amino acids. Trimming cost V 4 bases and J 2 bases, with 12 bases left between them. CDR3 residues: CASSRQPRTYNEQFF. The CDR3 nucleotides read TGTGCCAGCAGCCGACAGCCCCGTACCTACAATGAGCAGTTCTTC.

The V gene is TRBV5-1, the J gene TRBJ2-7; tentatively, D is TRBD1 (5 bases). This CDR3 contains 15 residues. V lost 0 bases and J lost 2, with 12 bases in between. Germline loops: CDR1 SGHRS, CDR2 YFSETQ. Here the CDR3 reads CASSLGGDFPYEQYF. The CDR3 DNA follows: TGCGCCAGCAGCTTGGGGGGCGATTTCCCCTACGAGCAGTACTTC.

The chain has TRBV30 and TRBJ2-4, with D possibly being TRBD2 (5 bases). There are 14 residues in the CDR3. With 1 base removed from V and 9 bases from J, the gap between germline ends came to 16 bases. Germline values: CDR1 GTSNPN, CDR2 SVGIG (reference sequence). The CDR3 DNA follows: TGTGCCTGGAGTGGAGGGAGTCGAGGAGGCATTCAGTACTTC. This sequence encodes CAWSGGSRGGIQYF.

The J gene is TRBJ2-7, the V gene TRBV6-5; the D call may be TRBD1 or TRBD2 (5 bases each). Between the trimmed V and J ends, which lost 11 bases and 2 bases, there was a span of 16 bases. Germline assignment: CDR1 MNHEY and CDR2 SVGAGI. The CDR3 is 13 amino acids. Here the CDR3 reads CASTGRRPYEQYF. As DNA, the CDR3 is TGTGCCTCTACGGGACGGCGACCCTACGAGCAGTACTTC.

The rearrangement links TRBV14 to TRBJ2-3, with D hard to call. CDR3 size: 14 residues. V dropped 2 bases and J dropped 2 bases, with 8 bases sitting between them. CDR1 and CDR2 (germline): SGHDN, FVKESK. Here the CDR3 reads CASSQLSNTDTQYF. The CDR3 coding sequence is TGTGCCAGCAGCCAACTTTCCAACACAGATACGCAGTATTTT.

This clone was counted a few times. V gene TRBV18 combines with J gene TRBJ2-7; D is possibly TRBD2 (5 bases). The V gene lost 9 bases and the J gene lost 6 bases, with 18 bases spanning the gap. This CDR3 is 13 amino acids long. Per germline, CDR1 KGHSH and CDR2 LQKENI. The CDR3 loop is CASSPDGVGEQYF. The CDR3, as DNA: TGTGCCAGTTCCCCTGACGGGGTCGGCGAGCAGTACTTC.

V gene TRBV6-5 combines with J gene TRBJ2-7, with 8 bases identical to TRBD2. The CDR3 length is 13 residues. Germline values: CDR1 MNHEY, CDR2 SVGAGI. J was trimmed by 3 bases and V by 6 bases; bases with no gene match: 4. Written as DNA, the CDR3 is TGTGCCAGCAGACCTAGCGGGCACTACGAGCAGTACTTC. Its protein product is CASRPSGHYEQYF.

CDR3: CASSTIAGGLYEQYF. The CDR3 nucleotides read TGTGCCAGCAGCACAATAGCGGGAGGATTATACGAGCAGTACTTC. The chain recombines TRBV7-2 with TRBJ2-7; TRBD2 matches 10 bases. The CDR3 consists of 15 residues. The V gene's germline CDR1 is SGHTA and CDR2 FQGNSA. The V and J ends lost 5 bases and 4 bases, in that order; junction bases with no gene match: 8. The full variable domain, its missing parts supplied by reference TRBV7-2 and TRBJ2-7, is GAGVSQSPSNKVTEKGKDVELRCDPISGHTALYWYRQSLGQGLEFLIYFQGNSAPDKSGLPSDRFSAERTGGSVSTLTIQRTQQEDSAVYLCASSTIAGGLYEQYFGPGTRLTVT.

The chain combines TRBV11-2 with TRBJ2-2, with D perhaps matching TRBD1 (5 bases). Germline V CDR1 and CDR2: SGHAT, FQNNGV. This CDR3 contains 14 residues. V lost 0 bases to trimming and J lost 5 bases, with 7 bases between them. The CDR3 DNA is TGTGCCAGCAGCTTAGACAGGGTGACCGGGGAGCTGTTTTTT. Translating it yields CASSLDRVTGELFF.

V and J are TRBV28 and TRBJ2-1; D is unresolved. Deletions cut 6 bases from V and 1 base from J, with 10 bases between. CDR1 and CDR2 (germline): MDHEN, SYDVKM. There are 14 residues in the CDR3. The CDR3, as DNA: TGTGCCAGCAGAAGGAGCTCTTCCTACAATGAGCAGTTCTTC. This sequence encodes CASRRSSSYNEQFF.

The chain uses TRBV6-5 and TRBJ1-2, with D possibly TRBD1 on 6 matching bases. Germline V CDR1 and CDR2: MNHEY, SVGAGI. The V gene lost 5 bases and the J gene lost 4 bases, with 14 bases spanning the gap. CDR3 length equals 14 residues. As DNA, the CDR3 is TGTGCCAGCAGTCCAAGCCAGGGGCCCTATGGCTACACCTTC. Translated, it gives CASSPSQGPYGYTF.

The chain joins TRBV5-1 to TRBJ1-2; possibly TRBD1 for D (6 bases). Germline CDR1 reads SGHRS; CDR2 reads YFSETQ. Trimming stripped 0 bases from V and 0 bases from J, with 18 bases between. The CDR3 extends over 18 amino acids. The CDR3 nucleotides are TGCGCCAGCAGCTTGGGGCCTGCCTACAGGGCGGCTAACTATGGCTACACCTTC. It yields the protein CASSLGPAYRAANYGYTF. Based on the CDR3 plus reference TRBV5-1 and TRBJ1-2, the full variable domain is KAGVTQTPRYLIKTRGQQVTLSCSPISGHRSVSWYQQTPGQGLQFLFEYFSETQRNKGNFPGRFSGRQFSNSRSEMNVSTLELGDSALYLCASSLGPAYRAANYGYTFGSGTRLTVV.

The chain combines TRBV15 with TRBJ1-5; D unresolved. Germline V gene data show CDR1 as LNHNV and CDR2 as YYDKDF (reference sequence). The CDR3 totals 15 residues. Deletions cut 0 bases from V and 7 bases from J, with 13 bases between. The CDR3 loop is CATSRDIGREQPQHF. For the CDR3, the DNA is TGTGCCACCAGCAGAGATATCGGACGGGAACAGCCCCAGCATTTT.

Points on this clone: Additional DNA sequences in this sample encode the identical CDR3. This chain uses TRBV7-9 with TRBJ2-1; 11 nucleotides agree with TRBD2. The CDR3 has 15 amino acids. The ends lost 3 bases at V and 6 bases at J; junction bases unmatched: 4. Germline CDR1 is SEHNR and CDR2 is FQNEAQ (reference sequence). CDR3 DNA sequence: TGTGCCAGCAGCTTGGGGCTAGCGGGAGGCAATGAGCAGTTCTTC. Translated: CASSLGLAGGNEQFF.

V gene TRBV6-5 combines with J gene TRBJ1-1; TRBD1 is a possible D gene (6 bases). The CDR3 has 13 amino acids. Germline V gene sequence: CDR1 MNHEY, CDR2 SVGAGI. Trimming took 2 bases from V and 2 from J, leaving 6 bases between them. The CDR3 DNA sequence: TGTGCCAGCAGTTACGGGGGCAACACTGAAGCTTTCTTT. As protein: CASSYGGNTEAFF.

The genes are TRBV11-2 and TRBJ1-2, with D maybe TRBD1 (6 bases). CDR3 size: 12 residues. The germline V and J ends were trimmed by 4 bases and 8 bases, with 11 bases remaining between them. In germline, CDR1 is SGHAT, CDR2 FQNNGV. In DNA, the CDR3 is TGTGCCAGCAGCTCGGCAGGGGTGGGCTACACCTTC. Encoded protein: CASSSAGVGYTF.

J is TRBJ2-7 and V is TRBV18; 7 bases align to TRBD2. Germline assignment: CDR1 KGHSH and CDR2 LQKENI. J was trimmed by 2 bases and V by 3 bases; bases with no gene match: 7. This CDR3 has 15 amino acids. For the CDR3, the DNA is TGTGCCAGCTCACCCGGCGGGGCGGGGGCCTACGAGCAGTACTTC. Translating it yields CASSPGGAGAYEQYF.

The chain is built from TRBV6-1 and TRBJ1-1; possibly TRBD1 for D (5 bases). V was clipped by 2 bases and J by 5 bases, with 12 bases between them. CDR3 length equals 14 residues. CDR1 is MNHNS and CDR2 is SASEGT in the germline V gene. The CDR3 DNA reads as TGTGCCAGCAGTGAACGGGGTTGGGGGACTGAAGCTTTCTTT. The encoded protein is CASSERGWGTEAFF.

The gene calls are TRBV4-1 and TRBJ1-1; a weak D match, TRBD1 (6 bases). The CDR3 totals 15 residues. The germline CDR1 and CDR2 sequences are MGHRA and YSYEKL. The V end was cut by 0 bases, the J end by 4 bases, with 12 bases between. The CDR3 DNA reads TGCGCCAGCAGCCAAGATACAGGGTGGGTCACTGAAGCTTTCTTT. Its translation is CASSQDTGWVTEAFF.

The V gene is TRBV9, the J gene TRBJ2-7; 8 nucleotides agree with TRBD2. Germline V gives CDR1 SGDLS, CDR2 YYNGEE. This CDR3 is 13 amino acids long. With V trimmed by 3 bases and J by 7 bases, 6 bases remained unmatched. The CDR3 DNA sequence: TGTGCCAGCAGCGCGGGGGGGGCAGGAGAGCAGTACTTC. It is translated as CASSAGGAGEQYF.

This chain uses TRBV28 with TRBJ2-7; the D is unclear. V was clipped by 10 bases and J by 4 bases, with 11 bases between them. Looked up from germline, CDR1 is MDHEN and CDR2 is SYDVKM. The CDR3 is made up of 11 amino acids. The CDR3 coding sequence is TGTGCCACAGGATCCTCGTACGAGCAGTACTTC. Translation: CATGSSYEQYF. Full variable domain (rest looked up from reference TRBV28 and TRBJ2-7): DVKVTQSSRYLVKRTGEKVFLECVQDMDHENMFWYRQDPGLGLRLIYFSYDVKMKEKGDIPEGYSVSREKKERFSLILESASTNQTSMYLCATGSSYEQYFGPGTRLTVT.

The CDR3 nucleotides are TGTGCCAGCAGTGAAGACACAGGGTCTCATCAGCCCCAGCATTTT. It encodes CASSEDTGSHQPQHF. This chain joins TRBV2 and TRBJ1-5; maybe TRBD1 (6 bases). Deletions cut 1 base from V and 5 bases from J, with 12 bases between. Germline loops: CDR1 SNHLY, CDR2 FYNNEI. The CDR3 is 15 residues long.

V gene TRBV30 combines with J gene TRBJ1-1, with a weak D call TRBD1 (5 bases). CDR1 GTSNPN and CDR2 SVGIG come from the germline V gene (reference sequence). The V and J ends lost 4 bases and 5 bases respectively, with 17 bases between them. The CDR3 sequence is 14 residues long. In DNA, the CDR3 is TGTGCCTGGAACACGCCCGGGACGGGAACTGAAGCTTTCTTT. Its translation is CAWNTPGTGTEAFF.